The 3 T cell receptor beta chains presented below share a single source sample, sequenced in a study of OX40 agonist ivuxolimab in advanced cancers. Repertoires were generated with immunoSEQ multiplex PCR, while TCRdb's copy carries only in-frame clones and drops some. The table has about 80,000 clones, 80% to 90% seen once. The sequences come from CD4+ or CD8+ T cells sorted from blood, collected in a trial of the OX40 agonist ivuxolimab. The receptors stem from an adult with an advanced solid tumor such as melanoma, head and neck, liver or kidney cancer.

The chain combines TRBV15 with TRBJ2-3; 8 bases match TRBD2. The germline gives CDR1 LNHNV, CDR2 YYDKDF (reference sequence). V lost 7 bases and J lost 0; bases outside the gene matches: 3. The CDR3 contains 14 residues. The CDR3 here is CATKIAGSTDTQYF. The CDR3 bases are TGTGCCACCAAAATAGCGGGGAGCACAGATACGCAGTATTTT.

This chain links TRBV4-1 with TRBJ2-3; 11 bases match TRBD2. Germline loops: CDR1 MGHRA, CDR2 YSYEKL. V was clipped by 1 base and J by 3 bases; unmatched bases: 3. The CDR3 spans 16 residues. The CDR3 reads CASSQVAGGPTDTQYF. The CDR3 DNA reads TGCGCCAGCAGCCAAGTAGCGGGAGGGCCAACAGATACGCAGTATTTT.

This chain connects TRBV19 to TRBJ2-3; D not certain. V gave up 6 bases and J gave up 3 bases, with 7 bases separating them. The CDR3 has 12 amino acids. Germline lookup yields CDR1 LNHDA and CDR2 SQIVND (reference sequence). CDR3 sequence (DNA): TGTGCCAGTAGCCCTCAAACAGATACGCAGTATTTT. Its protein product is CASSPQTDTQYF.